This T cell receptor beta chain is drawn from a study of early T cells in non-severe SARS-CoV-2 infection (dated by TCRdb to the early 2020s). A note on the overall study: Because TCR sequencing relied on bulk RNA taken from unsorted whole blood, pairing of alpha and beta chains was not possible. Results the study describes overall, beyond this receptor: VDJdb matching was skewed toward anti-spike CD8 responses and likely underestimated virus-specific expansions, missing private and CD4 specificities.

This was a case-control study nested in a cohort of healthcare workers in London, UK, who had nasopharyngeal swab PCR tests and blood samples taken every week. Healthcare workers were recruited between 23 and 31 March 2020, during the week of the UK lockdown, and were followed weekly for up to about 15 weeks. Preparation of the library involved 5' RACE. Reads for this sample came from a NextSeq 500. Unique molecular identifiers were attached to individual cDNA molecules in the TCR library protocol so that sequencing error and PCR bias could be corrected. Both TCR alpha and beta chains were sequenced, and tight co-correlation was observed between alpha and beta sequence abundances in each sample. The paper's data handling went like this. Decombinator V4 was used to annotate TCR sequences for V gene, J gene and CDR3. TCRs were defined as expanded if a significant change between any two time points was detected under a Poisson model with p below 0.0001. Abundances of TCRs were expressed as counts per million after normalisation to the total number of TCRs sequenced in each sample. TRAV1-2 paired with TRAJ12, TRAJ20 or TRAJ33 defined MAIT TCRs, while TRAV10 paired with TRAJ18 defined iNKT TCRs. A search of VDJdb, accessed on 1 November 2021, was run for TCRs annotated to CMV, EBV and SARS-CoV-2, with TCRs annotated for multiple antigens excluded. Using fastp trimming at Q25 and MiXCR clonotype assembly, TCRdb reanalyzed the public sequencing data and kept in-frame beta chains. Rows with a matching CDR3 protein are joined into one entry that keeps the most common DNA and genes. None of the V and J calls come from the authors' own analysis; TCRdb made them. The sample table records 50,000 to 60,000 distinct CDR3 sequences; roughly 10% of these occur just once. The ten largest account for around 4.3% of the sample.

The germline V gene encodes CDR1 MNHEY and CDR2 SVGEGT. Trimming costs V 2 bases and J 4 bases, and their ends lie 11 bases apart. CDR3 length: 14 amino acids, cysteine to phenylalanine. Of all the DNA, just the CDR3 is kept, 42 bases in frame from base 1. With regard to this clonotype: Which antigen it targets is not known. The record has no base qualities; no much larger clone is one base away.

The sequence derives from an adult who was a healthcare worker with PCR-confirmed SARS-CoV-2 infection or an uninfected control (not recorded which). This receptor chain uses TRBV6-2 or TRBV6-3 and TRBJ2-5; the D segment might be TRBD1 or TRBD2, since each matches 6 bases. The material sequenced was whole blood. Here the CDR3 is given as CASSYGGQGETQYF. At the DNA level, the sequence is TGTGCCAGCAGTTACGGGGGGCAGGGAGAGACCCAGTACTTC.